The TCR beta chain described here comes from a study of pediatric ulcerative colitis (dated by TCRdb to the late 2010s). For the wider study: Several ulcerative colitis patients had pancolitis and two had left-sided colitis, with histology consistent with ulcerative colitis in all. Nine or ten newly diagnosed, treatment-naive pediatric ulcerative colitis patients and four non-IBD control children each provided paired blood and rectal samples. By Pediatric Ulcerative Colitis Activity Index, two patients had mild disease, several had moderate disease and three had acute severe colitis. The full study reports these points: Autologous blood-rectal clonal overlap was significantly higher in ulcerative colitis patients than in controls, suggesting increased T cell trafficking to inflamed tissue. A couple of rectal CDR3 clonotypes were found in every ulcerative colitis patient but in no control. Rectal repertoire features separated controls, mild-moderate and acute severe colitis patients; acute severe colitis showed reduced rectal diversity due to clonal expansions. For technical reasons, substantially fewer templates were yielded by the blood samples of two patients, and these blood samples were excluded from blood-rectal overlap analysis. The healthy control group was small, consisting of only a handful of individuals. Repertoires were derived from total lymphocyte DNA, so rare subsets such as regulatory T cells may have patterns not reflected. Rectal pinch biopsies may have included blood-derived T cells, especially in patients with overt colitis.

Worth noting for this clone: It lacks a known antigen. No base qualities exist here, and no much larger clone lies one base off it.

During colonoscopy, one to two pinch biopsies were obtained from the rectum for research. Ulcerative colitis patients had received no immunosuppressive medication before the diagnostic colonoscopy. Before DNA was isolated, the rectal biopsies underwent proteinase K digestion. The Wizard kit (Promega) was used to extract genomic DNA from both blood and intestinal samples. The V end gives up 5 bases and the J end 1 base, leaving 5 bases in the junction not matched to a gene. There are 15 amino acids in the CDR3, from cysteine to phenylalanine inclusive. Of the read, only the CDR3 DNA is kept; its 45 bases are in frame from base 1. CDR1 and CDR2 are drawn from the germline V gene: SGHTA, FQGNSA. Through the immunoSEQ TRB Survey service, multiplex V and J primers were used to amplify rearranged CDR3 beta regions from genomic DNA. To keep depth equal across samples, survey-level sequencing depth of up to 500,000 reads per sample was applied. Libraries were purified and pooled, and sequencing was performed on Illumina technology. In the paper's pipeline: Productive clonality, sample overlap, pairwise scatters, CDR3 beta length, V/D/J gene usage and productiveness were assessed with immunoSEQ online tools. Calculated diversity was defined as the number of unique rearrangements divided by total templates times 100, and Shannon and Simpson indices were additionally computed. Principal component analysis used the R prcomp function and ggbiplot package on Z-score normalized data. Morisita's index was used to quantify the clonal overlap between blood and rectum within each subject. TCRdb limited this immuneACCESS table to in-frame rearrangements with V and J called. A share of clones is missing; checked studies link under half to unresolved V genes, and the rest is unexplained. V, J and clone size were drawn from that table, and D and trimming were deduced from the DNA. Recorded for this sample are about 36,000 clones; about 80% of them occurred a single time. About 0.7% of the sample goes to the ten largest clones.

This clonotype was sampled from a boy younger than 18 with moderate ulcerative colitis. Sequenced sample: gut tissue. This sequence uses TRBV7-2 and TRBJ2-1; 7 middle bases align to TRBD2. The DNA sequence follows: TGTGCCAGCAGCCCCGGACTAGTGTCCTACAATGAGCAGTTCTTC. This sequence encodes CASSPGLVSYNEQFF.